The rows below give T cell receptor beta chains drawn from one sample of a study of blood T cells in healthy people across ages. TCRdb passed the 5' RACE reads through MiXCR, listing each CDR3 protein once. The table includes hundreds of thousands of distinct CDR3 sequences, 20% to 25% detected once. The sequencing sample was made of blood. The receptor set was obtained from a man aged 65 to 79 in good health. Each CDR3 is given with its conserved first and last residue. D genes are given only for firm matches. Only some rows state a clone size, as once, few, many or a class for expanded clones.

D	size	V	J	DNA	CDR3
TRBD2	few	TRBV20-1	TRBJ2-5	TGCAGCGCGCGAGCTAGCGGTCAAGAGACCCAGTACTTC	CSARASGQETQYF
NA	few	TRBV3-1	TRBJ1-6	TGTGCCAGCAGCCAAGGCCCGGGACGGCCGTCTTCACCCCTCCACTTT	CASSQGPGRPSSPLHF
NA	once	TRBV7-9	TRBJ2-4	TGTGCCAGCAGCTCCTGGAGGGGAAACATTCAGTACTTC	CASSSWRGNIQYF
NA	NA	TRBV4-1	TRBJ2-1	TGCGCCAGCAGCCAAGATCCTGGACTCTCCTACAATGAGCAGTTCTTC	CASSQDPGLSYNEQFF
NA	many	TRBV2	TRBJ2-5	TGTGCCAGCAGTCCCCCCGGGCCTCAAGAGACCCAGTACTTC	CASSPPGPQETQYF
NA	many	TRBV20-1	TRBJ1-1	TGCAGTGCAAAGAGGATAGGGACCTCCAACACTGAAGCTTTCTTT	CSAKRIGTSNTEAFF
TRBD1	few	TRBV20-1	TRBJ1-2	TGCAGTGCCCTGACAGGGGGCGATGGCTACACCTTC	CSALTGGDGYTF
NA	NA	TRBV15	TRBJ1-3	TGTGCCACCAGCGCCGGGGGCTCTGGAAACACCATATATTTT	CATSAGGSGNTIYF
NA	many	TRBV11-2	TRBJ2-3	TGTGCCAGCAGCCAGAGCACAGATACGCAGTATTTT	CASSQSTDTQYF
NA	NA	TRBV7-3	TRBJ2-1	TGTGCCAGCAGCCTACCAGGCCTTCGCGGTGAGCAGTTCTTC	CASSLPGLRGEQFF
TRBD2	NA	TRBV20-1	TRBJ2-7	TGCAGTGCCGCACTAGCGGGAGGAACCTACGAGCAGTACTTC	CSAALAGGTYEQYF
TRBD1	few	TRBV7-8	TRBJ1-1	TGTGCCAGCAGCCTACTATCGGGACAGATTAACACTGAAGCTGTCTTT	CASSLLSGQINTEAVF
NA	many	TRBV6-5	TRBJ2-6	TGTGCCAGCAGCCGGATTATCCCTGGGGCCAACGTCCTGACTTTC	CASSRIIPGANVLTF
TRBD2	NA	TRBV5-1	TRBJ2-2	TGCGCCAGCAGCTTACTAGCGGGATTGACCACCGGGGAGCTGTTTTTT	CASSLLAGLTTGELFF
NA	few	TRBV15	TRBJ1-5	TGTGCCACCAGCAGAGATCGGGGAGACACTCATAGCAATCAGCCCCAGCATTTT	CATSRDRGDTHSNQPQHF
TRBD1	NA	TRBV7-6	TRBJ1-3	TGTGCCAGCAGCTTAGGGACAGGCGATGGAAACACCATATATTTT	CASSLGTGDGNTIYF
NA	many	TRBV2	TRBJ1-4	TGTGCCAGCAGGTCCCAAAGGGCAACTAATGAAAAACTGTTTTTT	CASRSQRATNEKLFF
TRBD1	few	TRBV10-3	TRBJ2-6	TGTGCCATCACCGAACAGGGGACCTCTGGGGCCAACGTCCTGACTTTC	CAITEQGTSGANVLTF
TRBD2	many	TRBV6-5	TRBJ2-7	TGTGCCAGCAGTTACGGTCTAGCGGGGTCCTACGAGCAGTACTTC	CASSYGLAGSYEQYF
NA	once	TRBV7-8	TRBJ1-4	TGTGCCAGCAGCTTAGACGGTCCGCAAGTACTGTTTTTT	CASSLDGPQVLFF
NA	NA	TRBV6-5	TRBJ2-7	TGTGCCAGCAGTTACTCGACGGCGGGGCAGGGGTCCTACGAGCAGTACTTC	CASSYSTAGQGSYEQYF
NA	NA	TRBV6-5	TRBJ2-1	TGTGCCAGCAGTTATCGGAGCGCGTACAATGAGCAGTTCTTC	CASSYRSAYNEQFF
NA	NA	TRBV29-1	TRBJ2-7	TGCAGCGTTGGGGGTGGCGGGACGTACGAGCAGTACTTC	CSVGGGGTYEQYF
NA	many	TRBV2	TRBJ2-4	TGTGCCAGCAGTGAACCAGGGGCAAACATTCAGTACTTC	CASSEPGANIQYF
NA	NA	TRBV12-3/TRBV12-4	TRBJ2-1	TGTGCCGGCAGTTTAGTGCCCATCCTGGGTGAGCAGTTCTTC	CAGSLVPILGEQFF
NA	NA	TRBV20-1	TRBJ2-5	TGCAGTGCTAGAGGGGGCGGAGGGGGAGAGCAGTACTTC	CSARGGGGGEQYF
TRBD2	NA	TRBV9	TRBJ2-5	TGTGCCAGCAGCAAACTAGCGGGAGACCCAGAGACCCAGTACTTC	CASSKLAGDPETQYF
NA	few	TRBV7-2	TRBJ2-1	TGTGCCAGCAGCTTAGGCAGGCGCAATGAGCAGTTCTTC	CASSLGRRNEQFF
TRBD1	NA	TRBV13	TRBJ2-6	TGTGCCAGCGGCTTATTGGCAGGGGGACCACTCTCTGGGGCCAACGTCCTGACTTTC	CASGLLAGGPLSGANVLTF
NA	NA	TRBV6-1	TRBJ2-7	TGTGCCAGCAGTTTGCCTAAATACGAGCAGTACTTC	CASSLPKYEQYF